These 11 T cell receptor beta chains share one sample of origin, sequenced in a study of T cell responses to AZD1222 COVID-19 vaccine (dated by TCRdb to the early 2020s). This specimen's time point label, per the study, means: about 28 days (+/-7) after the second vaccine dose. To prepare the library, the immunoSEQ multiplex PCR assay was applied. TCRdb limited this immuneACCESS table to in-frame rearrangements with V and J called. A share of clones is missing; checked studies link under half to unresolved V genes, and the rest is unexplained. The sample table shows approximately 150,000 clones, and roughly nine tenths are seen once. The ten top clones hold about 3.8% of the sample. The specimen comprised peripheral blood, sampled 28 days after the second AZD1222 dose. The origin of the receptors is an adult who received the AZD1222 COVID-19 vaccine.

The chain carries TRBV29-1 and TRBJ1-1; D gene ambiguous. Germline CDR1 reads SQVTM; CDR2 reads ANQGSEA. The CDR3 runs 11 residues. Trimming took 7 bases from V and 1 from J, leaving 7 bases between them. This CDR3 reads CSARTNTEAFF. CDR3 in DNA: TGCAGCGCGCGGACGAACACTGAAGCTTTCTTT.

The chain has TRBV6-4 and TRBJ1-6, with 9 positions matching TRBD1. Germline V lookup: CDR1 MRHNA, CDR2 SNTAGT. This CDR3 has 15 residues. The V segment lost 6 bases and the J segment 6 bases; nucleotides outside the gene matches: 6. CDR3 loop: CASRERTGVNSPLHF. As DNA, the CDR3 is TGTGCCAGCAGGGAAAGGACAGGGGTTAATTCACCCCTCCACTTT.

This chain uses TRBV7-9 with TRBJ2-2, with D perhaps TRBD2 (6 bases). The CDR3 sequence is 15 residues long. CDR1 and CDR2 (germline): SEHNR, FQNEAQ (reference sequence). Trimming pared 4 bases from V and 0 bases from J, leaving 9 bases between. The CDR3 sequence is CASSYSGPNTGELFF. As DNA, the CDR3 is TGTGCCAGCAGCTATAGCGGACCGAACACCGGGGAGCTGTTTTTT.

This chain connects TRBV6-5 to TRBJ1-2; D is ambiguous. The CDR3 sequence is 12 residues long. Germline V gene lookup returns CDR1 MNHEY and CDR2 SVGAGI. V was pared by 5 bases and J by 5 bases, with 9 bases between. CDR3 protein: CASSLRGYGYTF. In nucleotides, the CDR3 is TGTGCCAGCAGTCTCCGAGGTTATGGCTACACCTTC.

The rearrangement uses TRBV7-2 and TRBJ1-1; D is unclear. V lost 2 bases and J lost 0, with 10 bases in between. Germline CDR1 is SGHTA and CDR2 is FQGNSA. The CDR3 covers 15 residues. For the CDR3, the DNA is TGTGCCAGCAGCTTAACTTGGTCGCTGAACACTGAAGCTTTCTTT. The encoded protein is CASSLTWSLNTEAFF.

The chain uses TRBV11-3 and TRBJ1-2; 7 nucleotides match TRBD1. Per the germline V gene, CDR1 is SGHNT and CDR2 is YENEEA. The trim removed 5 bases at V and 4 bases at J, leaving 7 bases unmatched. CDR3 length equals 14 residues. CDR3 protein: CASSNRDRGYGYTF. The CDR3 DNA is TGTGCCAGCAGCAATAGGGACAGAGGCTATGGCTACACCTTC.

The V gene is TRBV9, the J gene TRBJ2-2; no clear D gene. The length of the CDR3 is 15 residues. The germline gives CDR1 SGDLS, CDR2 YYNGEE. Trimming pared 3 bases from V and 1 base from J, leaving 10 bases between. The CDR3 sequence: CASSGYGRNTGELFF. DNA of the CDR3: TGTGCCAGCAGCGGATATGGACGGAACACCGGGGAGCTGTTTTTT.

This CDR3 is CASSLGRARRETQYF. As DNA, the CDR3 is TGTGCCAGCAGCTTAGGGAGGGCGAGGCGGGAGACCCAGTACTTC. This rearrangement joins TRBV7-2 to TRBJ2-5, with D maybe TRBD2 (6 bases). This CDR3 is 15 amino acids long. Germline V gene sequence: CDR1 SGHTA, CDR2 FQGNSA. Trimming removed 1 base at V and 5 bases at J, with 14 bases between.

V gene TRBV5-4 combines with J gene TRBJ1-6, with TRBD1 identical over 8 bases. V gave up 0 bases and J gave up 6 bases; unmatched junction bases: 2. In germline, CDR1 is SGHNT, CDR2 YYREEE (reference sequence). This CDR3 comprises 15 residues. DNA of the CDR3: TGTGCCAGCAGCTTGGCAGGGGGCGGTAATTCACCCCTCCACTTT. Its translation: CASSLAGGGNSPLHF.

The chain carries TRBV19 and TRBJ2-2; 7 bases agree with TRBD1. Trimming took 6 bases from V and 0 from J; bases not matched to a gene: 7. Germline V gives CDR1 LNHDA, CDR2 SQIVND (reference sequence). The CDR3 has 16 amino acids. The CDR3 region is CASSRLGQSNTGELFF. The CDR3 region has the DNA TGTGCCAGTAGCCGACTGGGACAGTCGAACACCGGGGAGCTGTTTTTT.

The chain links TRBV7-8 to TRBJ2-3; TRBD1 is a possible D gene (5 bases). V lost 1 base, J lost 6 bases, and 11 bases lay in between. Per the germline V gene, CDR1 is SGHVS and CDR2 is FQNEAQ. The CDR3 loop spans 14 amino acids. CDR3 loop: CASSLEYRGDTQYF. In DNA form, the CDR3 reads TGTGCCAGCAGCTTAGAATATAGGGGCGATACGCAGTATTTT.